The rows below give T cell receptor beta chains drawn from one sample of a study of CD8 T cells in ankylosing spondylitis. MiXCR, run by TCRdb on the 5' RACE reads, gives a single entry per CDR3 protein. The sample carries 250,000 to 400,000 distinct CDR3 sequences, approximately 10% recorded once. Sequenced material: blood, either unsorted or a sorted T cell fraction (not recorded which). These receptors were obtained from a female donor with ankylosing spondylitis or in good health (not recorded which). CDR3s include the opening cysteine and the closing phenylalanine or tryptophan. A D gene is named only where the DNA matches it firmly. For some rows the clone size is stated as once, few or many, or as a class when expanded; others skip it.

J gene | D gene | V gene | clone size | CDR3 protein | CDR3 DNA
TRBJ1-1 | NA | TRBV4-1 | NA | CASSPMTLMNTEAFF | TGCGCCAGCAGCCCGATGACCTTAATGAACACTGAAGCTTTCTTT
TRBJ1-1 | NA | TRBV6-5 | many | CASSYMGGSEAFF | TGTGCCAGCAGTTACATGGGGGGCTCTGAAGCTTTCTTT
TRBJ2-3 | NA | TRBV20-1 | many | CSARSPAHTDTQYF | TGCAGTGCGCGAAGCCCCGCACACACAGATACGCAGTATTTT
TRBJ2-1 | NA | TRBV11-3 | many | CASSPGDFYNEQFF | TGTGCCAGCAGCCCCGGGGACTTCTACAATGAGCAGTTCTTC
TRBJ2-4 | NA | TRBV29-1 | many | CSVVKGFQYF | TGCAGCGTTGTAAAGGGCTTTCAGTACTTC
TRBJ2-2 | TRBD2 | TRBV7-2 | many | CASSLVRAGVPGELFF | TGTGCCAGCAGCTTAGTCAGGGCGGGAGTCCCCGGGGAGCTGTTTTTT
TRBJ2-3 | NA | TRBV5-1 | many | CASSLVSATDTQYF | TGCGCCAGCAGCCTTGTTTCGGCGACAGATACGCAGTATTTT
TRBJ1-6 | TRBD1 | TRBV20-1 | many | CSAHKPTGGDSPLHF | TGCAGTGCTCACAAACCTACAGGGGGTGATTCACCCCTCCACTTT
TRBJ1-6 | TRBD1 | TRBV20-1 | many | CSARDYGTAGSYNSPLHF | TGCAGTGCTAGAGATTACGGGACAGCCGGCTCCTATAATTCACCCCTCCACTTT
TRBJ1-4 | NA | TRBV20-1 | many | CSASDRLNEKLFF | TGCAGTGCCTCGGACAGACTTAATGAAAAACTGTTTTTT